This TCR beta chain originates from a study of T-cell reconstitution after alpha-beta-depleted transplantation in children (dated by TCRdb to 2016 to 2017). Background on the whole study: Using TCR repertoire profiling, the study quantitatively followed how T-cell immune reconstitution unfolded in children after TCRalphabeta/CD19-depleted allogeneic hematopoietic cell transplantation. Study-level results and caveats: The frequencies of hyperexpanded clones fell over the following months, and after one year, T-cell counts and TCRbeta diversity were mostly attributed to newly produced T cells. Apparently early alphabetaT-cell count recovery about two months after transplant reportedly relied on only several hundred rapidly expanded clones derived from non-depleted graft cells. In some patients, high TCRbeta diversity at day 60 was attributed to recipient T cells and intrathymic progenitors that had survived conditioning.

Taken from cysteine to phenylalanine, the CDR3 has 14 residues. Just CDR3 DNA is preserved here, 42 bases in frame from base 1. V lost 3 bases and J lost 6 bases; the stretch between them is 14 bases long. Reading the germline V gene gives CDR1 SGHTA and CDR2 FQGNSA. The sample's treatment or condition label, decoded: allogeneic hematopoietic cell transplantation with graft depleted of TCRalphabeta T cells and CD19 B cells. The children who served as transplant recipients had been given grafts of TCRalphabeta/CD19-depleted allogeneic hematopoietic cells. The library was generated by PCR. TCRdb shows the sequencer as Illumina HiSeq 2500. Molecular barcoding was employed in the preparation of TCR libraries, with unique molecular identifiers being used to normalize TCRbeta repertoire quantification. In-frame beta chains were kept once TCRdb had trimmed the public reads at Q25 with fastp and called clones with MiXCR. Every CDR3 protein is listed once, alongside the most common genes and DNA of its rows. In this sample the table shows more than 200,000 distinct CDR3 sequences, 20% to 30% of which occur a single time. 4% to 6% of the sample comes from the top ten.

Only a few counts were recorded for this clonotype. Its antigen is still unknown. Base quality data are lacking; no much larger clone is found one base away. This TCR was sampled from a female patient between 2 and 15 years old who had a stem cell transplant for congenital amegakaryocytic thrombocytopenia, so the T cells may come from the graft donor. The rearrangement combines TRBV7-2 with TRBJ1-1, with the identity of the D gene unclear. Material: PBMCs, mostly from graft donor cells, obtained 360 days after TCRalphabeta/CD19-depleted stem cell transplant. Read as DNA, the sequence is TGTGCCAGCAGCTTTATCTCGGGAGGCTCTGAAGCTTTCTTT. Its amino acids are CASSFISGGSEAFF.